The next 6 T cell receptor beta chains were all read from a single sample in a study of regulatory T cells in long-lasting Graves disease. Investigators prepared the TCR beta libraries by applying iRepertoire HTBI primers and Arm-PCR of CDR3 regions. TCRdb redid the calling of the multiplex PCR reads with MiXCR, one entry per CDR3 protein. Of 500,000 or so distinct CDR3 sequences detected, 16% appear once; the ten largest clones hold around a quarter. The sample's time point: newly diagnosed GD, antithyroid drugs for less than 3 months. From RNA extracted from PBMCs, the TCR library was made. These data were also filed under a second study, of T cells in Graves' hyperthyroidism and ophthalmopathy.

The sequences come from peripheral blood mononuclear cells (PBMCs), collected at new diagnosis, from a patient treated with antithyroid drugs. The receptors were sampled from a woman aged 35-65 years with Graves disease.

The sample holds many counts of this clonotype. The chain couples TRBV11-2 to TRBJ1-2; 7 bases are shared with TRBD1. Germline lookup yields CDR1 SGHAT and CDR2 FQNNGV. V gave up 5 bases and J gave up 5 bases; unmatched junction bases: 8. This CDR3 contains 14 residues. The CDR3 region is CASSLGTDFYGYTF. The CDR3 DNA follows: TGTGCCAGCAGCCTCGGGACAGACTTTTATGGCTACACCTTC.

This clonotype occurred a few times. The rearrangement uses TRBV7-9 and TRBJ1-2, with D possibly matching TRBD1 (5 bases). V gave up 4 bases and J gave up 4 bases, with 13 bases separating them. The CDR3 is 14 residues long. CDR1 SEHNR and CDR2 FQNEAQ come from the germline V gene (reference sequence). CDR3: CASSSAGDGYGYTF. Here the CDR3 DNA reads TGTGCCAGCAGCTCGGCGGGGGACGGCTATGGCTACACCTTC.

This chain links TRBV3-1 with TRBJ2-3, with a tentative D call TRBD1 (6 bases). This CDR3 is 17 amino acids long. The ends were cut back, 2 bases at V and 0 bases at J, with 15 bases in the middle. Germline-derived CDR1 and CDR2 are LGHDT and YNNKEL (reference sequence). The CDR3 reads CASSQLGAGPSTDTQYF. The CDR3 DNA reads TGTGCCAGCAGCCAATTGGGGGCGGGTCCTAGCACAGATACGCAGTATTTT.

This clonotype was detected many times. The chain employs TRBV11-2 and TRBJ1-4; perhaps TRBD1 as D (5 bases). Germline V gene sequence: CDR1 SGHAT, CDR2 FQNNGV. The CDR3 is 16 amino acids. Deletions cut 3 bases from V and 7 bases from J, with 18 bases between. In DNA, the CDR3 is TGTGCCAGCAGCTTGGATTTAGGGGAGGTCGGTGAAAAACTGTTTTTT. Protein product: CASSLDLGEVGEKLFF.

This clonotype was found many times. The chain recombines TRBV2 with TRBJ2-1; perhaps TRBD1 as D (5 bases). Germline V lookup: CDR1 SNHLY, CDR2 FYNNEI. This CDR3 is built from 12 residues. V dropped 7 bases and J dropped 9 bases, with 13 bases sitting between them. CDR3 residues: CASKGEVSEQFF. The DNA for the CDR3 is TGTGCCAGCAAAGGGGAAGTTAGTGAGCAGTTCTTC.

This clonotype was counted many times. This sequence joins TRBV28 and TRBJ2-7; TRBD2 aligns across 11 bases. With 6 bases clipped from V and 5 bases from J, the junction kept 6 bases outside the gene matches. This CDR3 contains 14 residues. Germline values: CDR1 MDHEN, CDR2 SYDVKM. CDR3 region: CASRYGTSGDEQYF. DNA for the CDR3: TGTGCCAGCAGATACGGGACTAGCGGAGACGAGCAGTACTTC. The full variable domain, in which reference TRBV28 and TRBJ2-7 provide the parts outside the CDR3, is DVKVTQSSRYLVKRTGEKVFLECVQDMDHENMFWYRQDPGLGLRLIYFSYDVKMKEKGDIPEGYSVSREKKERFSLILESASTNQTSMYLCASRYGTSGDEQYFGPGTRLTVT.